The TCR beta chain under discussion was sequenced for a study of identical twins (dated by TCRdb to 2016 to 2017). With respect to the entire study: To test whether fetal clonotypes persist, the study used deep sequencing on TCR alpha and beta repertoires from monozygotic twins, unrelated adults of various ages, and cord blood. Replicate twin experiments were performed at different times using different library preparation protocols to rule out contamination.

Every donor in the study was a healthy Caucasian. Three pairs of female monozygotic twins, all aged roughly 18 to 29 years, were included in the twin cohort. Using Miltenyi CD45RO+ enrichment and human naive T-cell isolation kits, memory (CD45RO+) and naive T cells were isolated from PBMC. The library relied on 5' RACE. Sequenced on an Illumina HiSeq 2000. Template switching introduced a universal primer binding site; the final cDNA contained a unique molecular identifier, enabling accurate counting of TCR cDNA molecules. First-strand cDNA for TCR alpha and beta chains was synthesized from specific primers in the conserved constant-segment region. To control for contamination, every cDNA library was double barcoded, receiving both a SMART-Mk sample barcode and Illumina barcodes. TruSeq adapter sequences and Illumina sample barcodes were added in two successive PCR steps. Sequencing of the TCR alpha and beta cDNA libraries was done on the Illumina HiSeq platform using custom primers. In the original analysis: MiGEC was used to process raw reads and extract unique molecular identifiers, and MiXCR was used to find CDR3 positions. For each individual, recombination models were inferred using an EM algorithm with the repgenHMM and IGoR tools. Shared clonotypes were analyzed with the tcR package in R, and sharing was normalized by the product of cloneset sizes. Out-of-frame nonproductive sequences were analyzed to study raw recombination free of thymic and clonal selection effects. Using fastp trimming at Q25 and MiXCR clonotype assembly, TCRdb reanalyzed the public sequencing data and kept in-frame beta chains. Every distinct CDR3 protein forms one entry, paired with its most common genes and DNA. TCRdb's processing, not the authors' own work, is the source of the V and J calls. Here the sample has approximately 220,000 distinct CDR3 sequences; around 6.9% occur a single time. The ten largest make up 1.9% of the sample.

For CDR1 and CDR2, the germline V gene (reference sequence) lists MNHEY and SMNVEV. Trimming takes 5 bases from V and 0 bases from J, and the germline ends sit 8 bases apart. The CDR3 spans 14 residues, from the cysteine through the phenylalanine. The entry retains the CDR3 DNA only, 42 bases that are in frame from base 1. This clonotype was seen ten or more times. Its antigen target is currently unknown. Base-call qualities are not available, and no considerably larger clone is one nucleotide away. Study-level results and caveats: Conclusions relied on cross-sectional statistical analysis, since the same donors could not be followed over many years. Zero-insertion analyses could be partly confounded by invariant T cells such as MAIT and iNKT, although diverse VJ usage argued against such confounding for most clonotypes. In beta out-of-frame sequences, excess twin sharing was weaker, because having fewer shared sequences lowered the signal-to-noise ratio. Fewer insertions were carried by abundant cord blood beta clonotypes, a similar but weaker trend appeared in young adult naive repertoires, and no such trend appeared in memory repertoires. In monozygotic twins, recombination models systematically underestimated out-of-frame TCR alpha sharing, but the models matched the sharing seen between unrelated individuals. Out-of-frame TCR alpha sequences shared between twins showed an excess of low generation-probability sequences compared with coincidental sharing between unrelated individuals.

These sequences were also reported in another study, on yellow fever vaccine responses in identical twins. Per the second study: The authors reported that the T cell response to vaccination in identical twins appeared partly convergent and partly personalized. The study precisely tracked vaccine-responding T cell clones in identical twins.

Specimen: memory (CD45RO+) T cells sorted from blood. What this sample's cell subset or site label stands for: CD45RO+ enriched T cells. This receptor was obtained from a woman aged 18-35 years in good health. The sequence joins TRBV27 to TRBJ2-1; no D segment can be confidently identified. The CDR3 reads as follows: CASSTESSYNEQFF. In nucleotide form, the sequence is TGTGCCAGCAGTACTGAAAGCTCCTACAATGAGCAGTTCTTC.